This T cell receptor (beta chain) was identified during a study of T cell responses to AZD1222 COVID-19 vaccine. Across the whole study: Pooling of second doses given at about 4 or about 12 weeks was done.

Study-wide points: Clonal diversity was possibly underestimated, and the donors were mostly white British, with more females. Sampled repertoires all dated from after the peak T cell response.

Deletions cut 0 bases from V and 11 bases from J, with 10 bases between. The V gene's germline CDR1 is MRHNA and CDR2 SNTAGT. The CDR3 contains 12 residues. Sequenced by immunoSEQ multiplex PCR; TCRdb stores in-frame clones only, minus some. The sample contains 67,000 or so clones, roughly 84% of which appear only once. As to this clone: Its antigen remains unidentified.

This sequence originates from an adult in good health. The chain joins TRBV6-4 to TRBJ1-1; no clear D. Sequencing was performed on peripheral blood, taken on day 0 of AZD1222 vaccination. The CDR3 is CASSDSKSRAFF. CDR3 in DNA: TGTGCCAGCAGTGACTCGAAGTCTCGTGCTTTCTTT.